This TCR beta chain was identified during a study of post-analysis software for immune sequencing data. Study-level information: Disease courses included relapsing-remitting, secondary progressive and progressive-relapsing multiple sclerosis. Whole-study findings and limits: About five TRBV segments appeared more often in patients than in controls, and TRBV5-6, TRBV5-1 and TRBV20-1 were among these. Those samples that were prepared in the same batch co-clustered strongly by F measure. Significantly decreased normalized Chao1 diversity was recorded for multiple sclerosis patients relative to controls.

This CDR3 is built from 14 residues. Looked up from germline, CDR1 is DFQATT and CDR2 is SNEGSKA (reference sequence). V was pared by 3 bases and J by 0 bases, with 11 bases between. A word on this clonotype: The antigen is unknown.

Every TCR beta cDNA library bore unique molecular identifiers. One entry per CDR3 protein, called by TCRdb with MiXCR from the PCR reads. The repertoire holds about 770,000 distinct CDR3 sequences, with more than 45% as singletons. This receptor was taken from a girl between 5 and 17 years old with multiple sclerosis. The chain joins TRBV20-1 to TRBJ1-2; a possible D gene is TRBD1 (5 bases). The sample comprised blood. DNA for the CDR3: TGCAGTGCTAGCCGATCGGGGGCTAACTATGGCTACACCTTC. Residues: CSASRSGANYGYTF.